This TCR beta chain was sequenced during a study of cytomegalovirus exposure and HLA in healthy donors. Broader study findings: Listed as cytomegalovirus-associated were 150 or so TCR beta chains. Per a later analysis, HLA-associated TCR beta chains showed more clonal expansion than other, equally common TCR beta chains. Reports indicated that the classifier achieved high specificity and sensitivity in diagnosing cytomegalovirus status.

The CDR3 extends over 14 amino acids. Germline V gene data show CDR1 as LNHNV and CDR2 as YYDKDF (reference sequence). V lost 7 bases and J 3 bases, leaving 12 bases between the germline ends. The PCR was carried out with 60 Vbeta primers and 13 Jbeta primers. Sequencing used immunoSEQ multiplex PCR; TCRdb keeps in-frame clones, though not all of them. The sample shows roughly 150,000 clones, about two thirds of them seen only once. This clone was seen more than once but under ten times. Its antigen is undetermined. The sample taken for sequencing was PBMCs. The rearrangement uses TRBV15 and TRBJ2-2, with a weak D call TRBD2 (6 bases). This receptor was taken from a man aged 35-49 years in good health and CMV-seronegative. This CDR3 reads CATNPGLHTGELFF. DNA for the CDR3: TGTGCCACCAACCCGGGACTCCACACCGGGGAGCTGTTTTTT.